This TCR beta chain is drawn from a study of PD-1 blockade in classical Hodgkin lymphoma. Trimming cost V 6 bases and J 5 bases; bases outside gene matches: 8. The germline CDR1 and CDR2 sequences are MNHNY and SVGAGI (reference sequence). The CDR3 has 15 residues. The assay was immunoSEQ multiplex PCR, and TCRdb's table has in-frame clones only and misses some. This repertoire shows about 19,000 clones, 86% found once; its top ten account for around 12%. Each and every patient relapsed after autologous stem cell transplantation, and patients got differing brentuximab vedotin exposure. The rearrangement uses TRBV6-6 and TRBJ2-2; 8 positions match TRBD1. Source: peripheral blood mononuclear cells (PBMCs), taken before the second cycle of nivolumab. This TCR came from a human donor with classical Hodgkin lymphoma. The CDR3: CASSLGQGSTGELFF. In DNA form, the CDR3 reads TGTGCCAGCAGCCTCGGACAGGGAAGTACCGGGGAGCTGTTTTTT.